This T cell receptor beta chain was retrieved from a study of blood T cell repertoires in COVID-19. Study-level background: T cells, B-cell-depleted T cells, or PBMCs provided the cDNA or gDNA that served as material.

TCRdb's copy holds only in-frame clones and misses some; the assay was immunoSEQ multiplex PCR. The table shows around 200,000 clones, with 86% occurring only once. This TCR was sampled from a woman aged 40-49 years with acute COVID-19. The specimen was PBMCs or T cells enriched from blood (not recorded which).

The chain's CDR3 is CASSPPDSGNTIYF. The CDR3 coding sequence is TGTGCCAGCTCACCCCCAGACTCTGGAAACACCATATATTTT. The chain is built from TRBV18 and TRBJ1-3; D call uncertain. This CDR3 comprises 14 residues. With 3 bases removed from V and 0 bases from J, the gap between germline ends came to 6 bases. The germline gives CDR1 KGHSH, CDR2 LQKENI. Variable domain in full (rest from reference TRBV18 and TRBJ1-3): NAGVMQNPRHLVRRRGQEARLRCSPMKGHSHVYWYRQLPEEGLKFMVYLQKENIIDESGMPKERFSAEFPKEGPSILRIQQVVRGDSAAYFCASSPPDSGNTIYFGEGSWLTVV.